The 8 T cell receptor beta chains in this list originate from one sample, sequenced in a study of cytotoxic CD8 clonotypes in ibrutinib-treated CLL. Method: immunoSEQ multiplex PCR; TCRdb's copy keeps in-frame clones and lacks some. The table shows 6,500 to 7,000 clones, with under 85% occurring only once. Material: PBMCs, obtained before ibrutinib treatment. The receptors were gathered from a human donor with chronic lymphocytic leukemia.

The chain is built from TRBV9 and TRBJ2-3; D is perhaps TRBD1 (6 bases). CDR1 and CDR2 from the germline V gene are SGDLS and YYNGEE. Deletions cut 3 bases from V and 1 base from J, with 9 bases between. This CDR3 is built from 14 residues. CDR3 in amino acids: CASSARTGTDTQYF. Written as DNA, the CDR3 is TGTGCCAGCAGCGCCCGGACAGGCACAGATACGCAGTATTTT.

This chain connects TRBV5-8 to TRBJ2-5; 7 bases line up with TRBD2. This CDR3 region has 16 residues. Germline loops: CDR1 SGHTS, CDR2 YDEGEE. Trimming cost V 4 bases and J 5 bases; bases outside gene matches: 14. The CDR3: CASSPLAGGGRETQYF. The CDR3 region has the DNA TGTGCCAGCAGCCCCCTAGCTGGGGGGGGACGGGAGACCCAGTACTTC.

The chain joins TRBV5-1 to TRBJ2-7; no definite D call. CDR1 SGHRS and CDR2 YFSETQ come from the germline V gene. V dropped 0 bases and J dropped 4 bases, with 5 bases sitting between them. The CDR3 covers 12 residues. The CDR3 DNA is TGCGCCAGCAGCTTGGGGGCATACGAGCAGTACTTC. The encoded protein is CASSLGAYEQYF.

V usage is TRBV10-3 and J usage is TRBJ2-7, with a tentative D call TRBD1 (5 bases). The V end lost 6 bases, the J end lost 2 bases, and 14 bases lay between the germline ends. The CDR3 length is 14 residues. Germline values: CDR1 ENHRY, CDR2 SYGVKD. CDR3 bases: TGTGCCATCAGAGGGCAGGGAAAAGCCTACGAGCAGTACTTC. It yields the protein CAIRGQGKAYEQYF.

The J gene is TRBJ2-3, the V gene TRBV2; 11 positions agree with TRBD2. The CDR3 length is 16 residues. The germline CDR1 and CDR2 sequences are SNHLY and FYNNEI. J was trimmed by 3 bases and V by 2 bases; bases with no gene match: 4. CDR3 in DNA: TGTGCCAGCAGTGAATTAGCGGGGGGGTTTACAGATACGCAGTATTTT. Translating gives CASSELAGGFTDTQYF.

In its sample, this clone was seen a few times. The rearrangement uses TRBV11-2 and TRBJ2-5; 7 nucleotides line up with TRBD1. The CDR3 spans 14 residues. Germline trimming cut 2 bases from V and 10 bases from J; bases unmatched to any gene: 10. In germline, CDR1 is SGHAT, CDR2 FQNNGV. CDR3 protein: CASSLNGDRDDQYF. CDR3 DNA: TGTGCCAGCAGCTTAAACGGTGACAGGGATGACCAGTACTTC.

The chain is built from TRBV2 and TRBJ1-1; D is ambiguous. V was trimmed by 4 bases and J by 0 bases, leaving 6 bases between them. The V gene's germline CDR1 is SNHLY and CDR2 FYNNEI. CDR3 length: 13 amino acids. The CDR3 bases are TGTGCCAGCAGTGTCAGTCTGAACACTGAAGCTTTCTTT. It is translated as CASSVSLNTEAFF.

This clone showed up just once. The chain is built from TRBV5-5 and TRBJ1-5; D gene uncertain. The CDR3 has 16 residues. V was cut by 1 base and J by 4 bases, with 15 bases left in between. Germline V gene lookup returns CDR1 SGHKS and CDR2 YYEKEE (reference sequence). CDR3: CASSLFPSDGNQPQHF. Written as DNA, the CDR3 is TGTGCCAGCAGCTTGTTCCCGTCCGACGGGAATCAGCCCCAGCATTTT. Filled out from reference TRBV5-5 and TRBJ1-5, the complete variable domain reads DAGVTQSPTHLIKTRGQQVTLRCSPISGHKSVSWYQQVLGQGPQFIFQYYEKEERGRGNFPDRFSARQFPNYSSELNVNALLLGDSALYLCASSLFPSDGNQPQHFGDGTRLSIL.